Listed here are 9 T cell receptor beta chains from one sample, sequenced in a study of shared clonotypes between healthy human individuals. Profiling relied on immunoSEQ multiplex PCR, and the TCRdb table lists in-frame clones only, not all of them. The data hold millions of clones, with 90% to 95% observed a single time. Naive CD8 populations comprised CD45RO-negative cells positively selected for CCR7, excluding terminally differentiated effector memory CD45RA+ cells. The sample was naive CD8+ T cells from PBMCs. The source is a man aged 18-30 years in good health. Some clones in this sample may be carry-over from other donors' samples.

V and J are TRBV7-9 and TRBJ1-1, with D perhaps TRBD1 (5 bases). Germline V gene lookup returns CDR1 SEHNR and CDR2 FQNEAQ (reference sequence). CDR3 length: 12 residues. The V gene lost 2 bases and the J gene lost 8 bases, with 9 bases spanning the gap. CDR3 sequence: CASSLWGQEAFF. The DNA for the CDR3 is TGTGCCAGCAGCTTATGGGGCCAGGAAGCTTTCTTT.

The V gene is TRBV6-9, the J gene TRBJ2-5; TRBD2 agrees at 8 bases. The CDR3 is 16 residues long. CDR1 and CDR2 (germline): MNHGY, SVAAGI. V lost 5 bases to trimming and J lost 7 bases; unmatched junction nucleotides: 15. CDR3 region: CASSPPSGRVQGTQYF. The CDR3 DNA sequence: TGTGCCAGCAGTCCCCCCTCCGGGAGGGTTCAGGGGACCCAGTACTTC.

The chain combines TRBV7-9 with TRBJ1-2; possible D gene TRBD1, 6 bases. CDR1 is SEHNR, CDR2 FQNEAQ, per germline (reference sequence). Trimming removed 11 bases from V and 5 bases from J, with 12 bases in between. This CDR3 has 11 residues. Here the CDR3 reads CAFRGAYGYTF. The CDR3, as DNA: TGTGCCTTTAGGGGGGCTTATGGCTACACCTTC.

With regard to this clone: Other DNA sequences within the sample encode an identical CDR3. This chain links TRBV19 with TRBJ2-7; 8 nucleotides agree with TRBD1. The CDR3 has 14 amino acids. The ends lost 2 bases at V and 4 bases at J; junction bases unmatched: 4. In germline, CDR1 is LNHDA, CDR2 SQIVND (reference sequence). The chain's CDR3 is CASSIRDRGYEQYF. For the CDR3, the DNA is TGTGCCAGTAGTATACGCGACAGGGGTTACGAGCAGTACTTC.

The chain combines TRBV4-1 with TRBJ1-2; TRBD1 is a possible D gene (5 bases). Trimming removed 4 bases at V and 4 bases at J, with 10 bases between. There are 13 residues in the CDR3. Germline V gene sequence: CDR1 MGHRA, CDR2 YSYEKL. DNA of the CDR3: TGCGCCAGCAGCCCAGACCAGGGCTATGGCTACACCTTC. Translation: CASSPDQGYGYTF.

V and J are TRBV27 and TRBJ1-4; perhaps TRBD1 as D (5 bases). The CDR3 runs to 17 residues. CDR1 is MNHEY, CDR2 SMNVEV, per germline (reference sequence). V was cut by 2 bases and J by 7 bases, with 20 bases left in between. CDR3 protein: CASSLQFLPPGGEKLFF. DNA of the CDR3: TGTGCCAGCAGTTTACAATTTCTCCCCCCTGGGGGTGAAAAACTGTTTTTT.

The V gene is TRBV21-1, the J gene TRBJ2-2; no check of the table's D call, TRBD2, against the DNA was made. TRBV21-1 has pseudogene status. The length of the CDR3 is 15 residues. CDR3 loop: CASSKRTRAAGELFF. CDR3 nucleotides: TGTGCCAGCAGCAAAAGAACTAGAGCCGCCGGGGAGCTGTTTTTT.

This sequence joins TRBV7-9 and TRBJ1-2, with D uncertain. The CDR3 consists of 12 residues. CDR1 is SEHNR and CDR2 is FQNEAQ in the germline V gene (reference sequence). The V end lost 3 bases, the J end lost 7 bases, and 9 bases lay between the germline ends. CDR3 bases: TGTGCCAGCAGCTTGGGCAGTAGTGGCTACACCTTC. It codes for CASSLGSSGYTF.

The V gene is TRBV9, the J gene TRBJ2-3; D possibly corresponds to TRBD2 (6 bases). V lost 4 bases to trimming and J lost 0 bases, with 15 bases between them. The germline CDR1 and CDR2 sequences are SGDLS and YYNGEE. The CDR3 length is 16 residues. CDR3 sequence reads: CASSTAGTSSTDTQYF. CDR3 nucleotides: TGTGCCAGCAGCACCGCCGGGACTTCTAGCACAGATACGCAGTATTTT.